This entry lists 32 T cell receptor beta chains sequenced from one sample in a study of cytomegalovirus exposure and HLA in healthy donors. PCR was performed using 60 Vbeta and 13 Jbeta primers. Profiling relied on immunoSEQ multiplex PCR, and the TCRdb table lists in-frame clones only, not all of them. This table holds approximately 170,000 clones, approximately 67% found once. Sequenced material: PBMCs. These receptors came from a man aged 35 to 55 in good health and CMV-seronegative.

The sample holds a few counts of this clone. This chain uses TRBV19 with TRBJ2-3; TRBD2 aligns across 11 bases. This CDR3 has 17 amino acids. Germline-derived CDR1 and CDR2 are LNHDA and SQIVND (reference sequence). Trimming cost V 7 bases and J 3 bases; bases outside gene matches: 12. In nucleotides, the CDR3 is TGTGCCAGTATGGGAGGTAGCGGGGGGGCCAGGACAGATACGCAGTATTTT. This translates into CASMGGSGGARTDTQYF.

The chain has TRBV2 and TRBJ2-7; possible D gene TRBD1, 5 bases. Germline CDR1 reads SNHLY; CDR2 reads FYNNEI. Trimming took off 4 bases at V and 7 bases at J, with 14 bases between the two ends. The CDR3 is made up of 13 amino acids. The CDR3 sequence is CASSGGTLGEQYF. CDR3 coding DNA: TGTGCCAGCAGTGGGGGCACACTTGGGGAGCAGTACTTC.

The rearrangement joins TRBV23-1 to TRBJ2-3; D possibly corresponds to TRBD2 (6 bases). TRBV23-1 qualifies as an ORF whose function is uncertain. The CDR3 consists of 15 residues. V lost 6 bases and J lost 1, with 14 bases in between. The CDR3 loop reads CASRLFCGGTDTQYF. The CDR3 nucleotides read TGCGCCAGCAGATTGTTTTGCGGGGGCACAGATACGCAGTATTTT.

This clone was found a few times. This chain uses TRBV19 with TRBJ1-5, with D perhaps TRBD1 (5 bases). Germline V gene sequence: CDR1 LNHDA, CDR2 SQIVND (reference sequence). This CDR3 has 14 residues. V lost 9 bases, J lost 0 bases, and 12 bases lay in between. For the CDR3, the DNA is TGTGCCAGCGACAGAGAGTATAGCAATCAGCCCCAGCATTTT. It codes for CASDREYSNQPQHF.

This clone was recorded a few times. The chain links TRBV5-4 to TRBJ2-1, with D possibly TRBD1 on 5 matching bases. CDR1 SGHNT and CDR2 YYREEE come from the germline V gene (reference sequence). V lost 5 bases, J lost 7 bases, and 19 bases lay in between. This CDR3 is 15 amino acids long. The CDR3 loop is CASRSQQGLRNEQFF. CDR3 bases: TGTGCCAGCAGGTCACAGCAGGGTTTACGGAATGAGCAGTTCTTC.

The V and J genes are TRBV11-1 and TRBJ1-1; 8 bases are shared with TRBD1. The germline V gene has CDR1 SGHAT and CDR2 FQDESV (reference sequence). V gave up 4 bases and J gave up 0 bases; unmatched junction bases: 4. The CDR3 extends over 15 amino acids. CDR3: CASSSQTGVNTEAFF. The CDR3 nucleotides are TGTGCCAGCAGCTCACAGACAGGGGTGAACACTGAAGCTTTCTTT. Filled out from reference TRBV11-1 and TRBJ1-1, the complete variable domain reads EAEVAQSPRYKITEKSQAVAFWCDPISGHATLYWYRQILGQGPELLVQFQDESVVDDSQLPKDRFSAERLKGVDSTLKIQPAELGDSAMYLCASSSQTGVNTEAFFGQGTRLTVV.

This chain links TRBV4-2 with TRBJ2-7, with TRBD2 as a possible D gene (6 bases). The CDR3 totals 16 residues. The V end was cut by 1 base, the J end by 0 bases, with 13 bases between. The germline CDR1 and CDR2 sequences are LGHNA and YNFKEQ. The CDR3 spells CASSQVSAGDSYEQYF. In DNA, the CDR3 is TGTGCCAGCAGCCAAGTTTCAGCGGGCGACTCCTACGAGCAGTACTTC.

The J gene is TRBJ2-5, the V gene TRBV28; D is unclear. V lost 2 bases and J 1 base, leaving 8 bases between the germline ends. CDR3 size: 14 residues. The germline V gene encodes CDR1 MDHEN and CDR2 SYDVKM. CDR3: CASSLQTIQETQYF. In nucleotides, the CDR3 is TGTGCCAGCAGTTTACAAACAATCCAAGAGACCCAGTACTTC. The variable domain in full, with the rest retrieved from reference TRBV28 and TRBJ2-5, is DVKVTQSSRYLVKRTGEKVFLECVQDMDHENMFWYRQDPGLGLRLIYFSYDVKMKEKGDIPEGYSVSREKKERFSLILESASTNQTSMYLCASSLQTIQETQYFGPGTRLLVL.

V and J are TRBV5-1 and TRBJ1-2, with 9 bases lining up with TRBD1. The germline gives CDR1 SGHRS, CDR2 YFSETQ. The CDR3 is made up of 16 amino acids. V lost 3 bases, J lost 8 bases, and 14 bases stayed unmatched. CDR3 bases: TGCGCCAGCAGCTCCTTCGGGACAGGGAATATAGAAGGCTACACCTTC. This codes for CASSSFGTGNIEGYTF.

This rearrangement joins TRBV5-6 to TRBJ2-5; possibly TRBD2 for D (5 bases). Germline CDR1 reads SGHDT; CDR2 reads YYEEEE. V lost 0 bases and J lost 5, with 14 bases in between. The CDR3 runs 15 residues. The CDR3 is CASSLGLAVRETQYF. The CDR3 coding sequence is TGTGCCAGCAGCTTGGGGCTAGCAGTTAGGGAGACCCAGTACTTC.

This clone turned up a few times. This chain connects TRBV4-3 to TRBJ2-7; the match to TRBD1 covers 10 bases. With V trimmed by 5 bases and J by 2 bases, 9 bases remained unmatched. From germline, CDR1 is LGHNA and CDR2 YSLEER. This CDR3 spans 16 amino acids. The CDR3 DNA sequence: TGCGCCAGCAGCTTCTCCGGGACAGGGGAGACCTACGAGCAGTACTTC. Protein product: CASSFSGTGETYEQYF.

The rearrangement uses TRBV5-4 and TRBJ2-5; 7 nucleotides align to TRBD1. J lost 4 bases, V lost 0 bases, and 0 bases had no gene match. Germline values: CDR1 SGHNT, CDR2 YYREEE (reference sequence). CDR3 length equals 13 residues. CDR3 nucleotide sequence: TGTGCCAGCAGCTTGGAGGGGGCAGAGACCCAGTACTTC. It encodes CASSLEGAETQYF.

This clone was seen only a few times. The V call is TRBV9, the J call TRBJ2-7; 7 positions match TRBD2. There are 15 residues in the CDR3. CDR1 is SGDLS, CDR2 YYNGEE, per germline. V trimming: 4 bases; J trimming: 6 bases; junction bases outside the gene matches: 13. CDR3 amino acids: CASSKLAEMTGEQYF. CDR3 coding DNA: TGTGCCAGCAGCAAGCTAGCGGAAATGACCGGCGAGCAGTACTTC. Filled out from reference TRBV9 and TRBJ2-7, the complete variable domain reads DSGVTQTPKHLITATGQRVTLRCSPRSGDLSVYWYQQSLDQGLQFLIQYYNGEERAKGNILERFSAQQFPDLHSELNLSSLELGDSALYFCASSKLAEMTGEQYFGPGTRLTVT.

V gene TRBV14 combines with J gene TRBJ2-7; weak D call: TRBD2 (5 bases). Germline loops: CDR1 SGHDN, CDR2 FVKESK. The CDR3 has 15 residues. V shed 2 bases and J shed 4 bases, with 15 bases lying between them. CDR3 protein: CASSQYFRGTYEQYF. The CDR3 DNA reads TGTGCCAGCAGCCAATACTTCCGGGGAACATACGAGCAGTACTTC.

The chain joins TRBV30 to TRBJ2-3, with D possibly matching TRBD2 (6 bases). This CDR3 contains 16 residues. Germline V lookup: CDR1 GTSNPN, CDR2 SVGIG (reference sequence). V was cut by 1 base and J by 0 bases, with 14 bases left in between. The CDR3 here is CAWSGGSGASTDTQYF. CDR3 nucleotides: TGTGCCTGGAGTGGTGGTAGCGGCGCTAGCACAGATACGCAGTATTTT.

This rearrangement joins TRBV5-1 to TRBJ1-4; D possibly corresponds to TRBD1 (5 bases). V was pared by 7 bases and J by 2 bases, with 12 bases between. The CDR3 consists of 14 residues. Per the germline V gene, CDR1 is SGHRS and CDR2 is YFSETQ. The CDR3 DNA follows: TGCGCCAGCCGCAGCGGGGGTACTAATGAAAAACTGTTTTTT. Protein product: CASRSGGTNEKLFF.

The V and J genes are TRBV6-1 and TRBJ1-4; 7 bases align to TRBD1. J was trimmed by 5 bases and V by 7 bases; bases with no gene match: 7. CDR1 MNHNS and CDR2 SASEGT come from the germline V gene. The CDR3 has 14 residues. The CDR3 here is CASINRDSNEKLFF. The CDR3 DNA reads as TGTGCCAGCATTAACCGGGACAGCAATGAAAAACTGTTTTTT.

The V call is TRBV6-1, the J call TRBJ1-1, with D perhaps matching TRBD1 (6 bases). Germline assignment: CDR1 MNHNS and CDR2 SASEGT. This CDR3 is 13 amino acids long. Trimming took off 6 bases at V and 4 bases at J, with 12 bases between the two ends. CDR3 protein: CASSYRETTEAFF. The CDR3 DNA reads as TGTGCCAGCAGCTACAGGGAAACCACTGAAGCTTTCTTT.

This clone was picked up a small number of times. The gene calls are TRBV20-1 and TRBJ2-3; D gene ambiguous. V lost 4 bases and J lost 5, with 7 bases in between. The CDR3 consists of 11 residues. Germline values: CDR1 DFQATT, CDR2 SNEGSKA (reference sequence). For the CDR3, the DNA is TGCAGTGCTACCCTCCGAGATACGCAGTATTTT. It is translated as CSATLRDTQYF.

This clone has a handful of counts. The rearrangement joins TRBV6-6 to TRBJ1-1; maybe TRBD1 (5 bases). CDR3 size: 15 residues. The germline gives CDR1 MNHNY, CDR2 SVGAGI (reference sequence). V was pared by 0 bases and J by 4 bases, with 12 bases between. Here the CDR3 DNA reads TGTGCCAGCAGTTACTCCGTGGAGGGGAGCACTGAAGCTTTCTTT. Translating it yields CASSYSVEGSTEAFF.

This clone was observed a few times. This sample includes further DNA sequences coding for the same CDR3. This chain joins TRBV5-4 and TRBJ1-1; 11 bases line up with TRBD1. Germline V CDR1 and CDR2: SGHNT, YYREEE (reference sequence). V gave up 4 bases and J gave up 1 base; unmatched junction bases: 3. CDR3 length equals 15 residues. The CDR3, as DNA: TGTGCCAGCAGCGAGGACAGGGGGCCGAACACTGAAGCTTTCTTT. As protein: CASSEDRGPNTEAFF.

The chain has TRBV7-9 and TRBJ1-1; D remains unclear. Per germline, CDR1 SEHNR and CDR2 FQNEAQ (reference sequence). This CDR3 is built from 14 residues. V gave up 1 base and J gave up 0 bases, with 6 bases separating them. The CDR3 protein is CASSLGVMNTEAFF. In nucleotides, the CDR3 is TGTGCCAGCAGCTTAGGTGTAATGAACACTGAAGCTTTCTTT.

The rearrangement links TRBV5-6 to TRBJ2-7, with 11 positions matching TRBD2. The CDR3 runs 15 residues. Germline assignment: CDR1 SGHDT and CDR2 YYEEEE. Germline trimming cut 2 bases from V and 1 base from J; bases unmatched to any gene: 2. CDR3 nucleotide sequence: TGTGCCAGCAGCTTCGTAGCGGGGGGGTCCTACGAGCAGTACTTC. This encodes CASSFVAGGSYEQYF.

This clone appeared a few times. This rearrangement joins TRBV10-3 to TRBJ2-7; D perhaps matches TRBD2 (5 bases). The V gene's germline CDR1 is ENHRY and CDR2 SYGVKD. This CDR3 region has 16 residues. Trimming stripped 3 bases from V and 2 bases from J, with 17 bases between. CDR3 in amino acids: CAISDPLRDLTYEQYF. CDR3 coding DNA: TGTGCCATCAGTGATCCCCTTCGGGATTTGACCTACGAGCAGTACTTC.

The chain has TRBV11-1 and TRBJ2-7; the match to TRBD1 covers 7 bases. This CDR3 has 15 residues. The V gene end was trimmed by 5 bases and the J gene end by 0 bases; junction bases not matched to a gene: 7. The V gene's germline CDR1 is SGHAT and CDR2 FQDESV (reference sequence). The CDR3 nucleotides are TGTGCCAGCAGCCTCCAGGGGGTACTCTCCTACGAGCAGTACTTC. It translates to CASSLQGVLSYEQYF.

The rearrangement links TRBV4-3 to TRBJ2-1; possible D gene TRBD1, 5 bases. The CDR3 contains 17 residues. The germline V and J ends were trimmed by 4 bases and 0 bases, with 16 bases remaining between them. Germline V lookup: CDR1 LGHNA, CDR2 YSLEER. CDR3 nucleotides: TGCGCCAGCAGCCGACAGCCAGCGACAAGCTCCTACAATGAGCAGTTCTTC. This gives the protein CASSRQPATSSYNEQFF.

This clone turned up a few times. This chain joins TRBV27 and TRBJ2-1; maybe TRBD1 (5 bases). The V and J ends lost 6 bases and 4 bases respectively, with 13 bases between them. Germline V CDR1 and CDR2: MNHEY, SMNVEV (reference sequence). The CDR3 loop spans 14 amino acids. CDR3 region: CASRTRTPYNEQFF. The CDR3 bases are TGTGCCAGCAGGACGAGGACACCTTACAATGAGCAGTTCTTC.

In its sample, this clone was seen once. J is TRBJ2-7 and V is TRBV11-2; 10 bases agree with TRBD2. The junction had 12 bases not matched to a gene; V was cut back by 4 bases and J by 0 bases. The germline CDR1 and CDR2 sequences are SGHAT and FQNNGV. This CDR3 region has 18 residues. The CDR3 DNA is TGTGCCAGCAGCTCGAAGTCCAGCGGGGGGGACAGCTCCTACGAGCAGTACTTC. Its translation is CASSSKSSGGDSSYEQYF.

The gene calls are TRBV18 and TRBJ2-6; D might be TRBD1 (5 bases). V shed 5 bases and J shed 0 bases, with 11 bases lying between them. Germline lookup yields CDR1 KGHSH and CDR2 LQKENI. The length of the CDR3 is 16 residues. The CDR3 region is CASSADSVSGANVLTF. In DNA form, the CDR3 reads TGTGCCAGCTCAGCAGACAGCGTCTCTGGGGCCAACGTCCTGACTTTC.

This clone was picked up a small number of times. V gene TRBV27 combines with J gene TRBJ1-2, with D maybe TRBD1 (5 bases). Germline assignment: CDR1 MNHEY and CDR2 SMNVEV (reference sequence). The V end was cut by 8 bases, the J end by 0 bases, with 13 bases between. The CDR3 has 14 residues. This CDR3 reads CASSSGGSNYGYTF. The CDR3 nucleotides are TGTGCCAGCTCCTCGGGGGGTTCTAACTATGGCTACACCTTC.

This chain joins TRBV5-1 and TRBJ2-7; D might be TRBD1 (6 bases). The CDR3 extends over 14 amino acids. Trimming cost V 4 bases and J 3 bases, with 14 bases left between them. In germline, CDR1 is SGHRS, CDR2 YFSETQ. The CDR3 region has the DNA TGCGCCAGCAGCCCGGAACAGGGCGGCTACGAGCAGTACTTC. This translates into CASSPEQGGYEQYF. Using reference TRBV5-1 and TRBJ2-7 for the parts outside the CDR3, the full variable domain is KAGVTQTPRYLIKTRGQQVTLSCSPISGHRSVSWYQQTPGQGLQFLFEYFSETQRNKGNFPGRFSGRQFSNSRSEMNVSTLELGDSALYLCASSPEQGGYEQYFGPGTRLTVT.

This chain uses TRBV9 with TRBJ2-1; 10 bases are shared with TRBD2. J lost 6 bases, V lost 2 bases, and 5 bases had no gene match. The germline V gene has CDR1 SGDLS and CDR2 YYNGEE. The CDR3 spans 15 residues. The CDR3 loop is CASSVPGTSANEQFF. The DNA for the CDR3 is TGTGCCAGCAGCGTCCCCGGGACTAGCGCCAATGAGCAGTTCTTC.